What follows are 3 T cell receptor beta chains derived from one specimen sequenced in a study of identical twins (dated by TCRdb to 2016 to 2018). Libraries were prepared through 5' RACE. Sequencing relied on an Illumina HiSeq 2000. The raw public reads went through TCRdb reprocessing: fastp at Q25, MiXCR clone calling, in-frame beta chains kept. Every entry covers one CDR3 protein and lists the most common genes and DNA from its rows. This sample comprises some 660,000 distinct CDR3 sequences, under 9% of them detected only once. Of the sample, around 0.98% is held by the ten largest clones. The data were also submitted as part of a second study, on yellow fever vaccine responses in identical twins.

The sample comprised PBMCs. The receptor source for this set is a young woman in good health.

This clonotype was counted between two and nine times. The rearrangement uses TRBV6-5 and TRBJ1-1; D is undetermined. Trimming took 0 bases from V and 3 from J, leaving 8 bases between them. Germline V gene data show CDR1 as MNHEY and CDR2 as SVGAGI. The CDR3 covers 14 residues. CDR3 residues: CASSYSAFDTEAFF. The CDR3 DNA reads as TGTGCCAGCAGTTACTCGGCTTTCGACACTGAAGCTTTCTTT.

This clonotype was picked up many times. CDR3 region: CASSLEMRTGYTF. CDR3 sequence (DNA): TGTGCCAGCAGCTTGGAGATGCGGACAGGCTACACCTTC. V is TRBV5-5 and J is TRBJ1-2, with a possible D match to TRBD1 (5 bases). This CDR3 has 13 residues. The germline V and J ends were trimmed by 0 bases and 8 bases, with 11 bases remaining between them. Germline CDR1 reads SGHKS; CDR2 reads YYEKEE (reference sequence).

This clonotype came up many times. The chain links TRBV7-9 to TRBJ2-4; tentative D call: TRBD2 (5 bases). Trimming stripped 1 base from V and 3 bases from J, with 13 bases between. This CDR3 region has 16 residues. Germline V gene data show CDR1 as SEHNR and CDR2 as FQNEAQ (reference sequence). CDR3: CASSLEFLRDKNIQYF. CDR3 nucleotide sequence: TGTGCCAGCAGCTTAGAGTTTCTACGGGACAAAAACATTCAGTACTTC. The variable domain in full, with the rest retrieved from reference TRBV7-9 and TRBJ2-4, is DTGVSQNPRHKITKRGQNVTFRCDPISEHNRLYWYRQTLGQGPEFLTYFQNEAQLEKSRLLSDRFSAERPKGSFSTLEIQRTEQGDSAMYLCASSLEFLRDKNIQYFGAGTRLSVL.